The 14 T cell receptor beta chains reported below all come from one sample, sequenced in a study of OX40 agonist ivuxolimab in advanced cancers. Clones were sequenced by immunoSEQ multiplex PCR, and TCRdb holds only the in-frame ones, with some missing. This sample has tens of thousands of clones, with approximately 90% found just once. This sample comprised CD4+ or CD8+ T cells sorted from blood, obtained in a trial of the OX40 agonist ivuxolimab. These receptors came from an adult with an advanced solid tumor such as melanoma, head and neck, liver or kidney cancer.

This clone was seen a few times. CDR3: CASSPTDTQYF. In DNA form, the CDR3 reads TGTGCCAGCAGTCCTACAGATACGCAGTATTTT. This chain uses TRBV2 with TRBJ2-3; D gene ambiguous. Germline CDR1 reads SNHLY; CDR2 reads FYNNEI. The germline V and J ends were trimmed by 5 bases and 3 bases, with 3 bases remaining between them. This CDR3 contains 11 residues. The full variable domain, its missing parts supplied by reference TRBV2 and TRBJ2-3, is EPEVTQTPSHQVTQMGQEVILRCVPISNHLYFYWYRQILGQKVEFLVSFYNNEISEKSEIFDDQFSVERPDGSNFTLKIRSTKLEDSAMYFCASSPTDTQYFGPGTRLTVL.

The genes are TRBV4-1 and TRBJ1-2; D ambiguous. The CDR3 spans 14 residues. V was cut by 0 bases and J by 8 bases, with 13 bases left in between. From germline, CDR1 is MGHRA and CDR2 YSYEKL. The CDR3 DNA follows: TGCGCCAGCAGCCAAGATTTTTTCGCACCCGGCTACACCTTC. The encoded protein is CASSQDFFAPGYTF.

The V and J genes are TRBV5-1 and TRBJ2-3; 13 bases align to TRBD2. The CDR3 totals 16 residues. Trimming at V came to 3 bases and at J to 1 base, leaving 2 bases not matched to a gene. From germline, CDR1 is SGHRS and CDR2 YFSETQ. The CDR3 DNA sequence: TGCGCCAGCAGCTGGGGGACTAGCGGGGGCACAGATACGCAGTATTTT. Amino acid sequence: CASSWGTSGGTDTQYF. Full variable domain (rest looked up from reference TRBV5-1 and TRBJ2-3): KAGVTQTPRYLIKTRGQQVTLSCSPISGHRSVSWYQQTPGQGLQFLFEYFSETQRNKGNFPGRFSGRQFSNSRSEMNVSTLELGDSALYLCASSWGTSGGTDTQYFGPGTRLTVL.

V usage is TRBV10-2 and J usage is TRBJ1-1; D gene ambiguous. The V gene lost 3 bases and the J gene lost 10 bases, with 12 bases spanning the gap. CDR3 size: 12 residues. The germline CDR1 and CDR2 sequences are WSHSY and SAAADI. The CDR3 loop is CASSEADFGAFF. The CDR3 DNA reads as TGCGCCAGCAGTGAAGCGGACTTCGGAGCTTTCTTT.

The chain uses TRBV18 and TRBJ1-3, with 11 bases aligning to TRBD1. This CDR3 is 16 amino acids long. Germline trimming cut 8 bases from V and 2 bases from J; bases unmatched to any gene: 8. Germline values: CDR1 KGHSH, CDR2 LQKENI. CDR3 amino acids: CASLRTGGSAGNTIYF. The CDR3 DNA is TGTGCCAGCCTACGGACAGGGGGCTCCGCTGGAAACACCATATATTTT.

The chain recombines TRBV5-1 with TRBJ2-1; the match to TRBD1 covers 7 bases. This CDR3 is built from 14 residues. CDR1 and CDR2 (germline): SGHRS, YFSETQ. V lost 1 base, J lost 2 bases, and 0 bases stayed unmatched. The CDR3 nucleotides read TGCGCCAGCAGCTTGACAGGGGCCTACAATGAGCAGTTCTTC. It specifies CASSLTGAYNEQFF.

The CDR3 nucleotides are TGTGCCAGTAGCGACAGGGGTTGGGGCGAAGAGCAGTACTTC. Translating it yields CASSDRGWGEEQYF. The V call is TRBV19, the J call TRBJ2-7; 8 positions match TRBD1. The CDR3 sequence is 14 residues long. J lost 7 bases, V lost 6 bases, and 11 bases had no gene match. The V gene's germline CDR1 is LNHDA and CDR2 SQIVND (reference sequence).

The chain employs TRBV9 and TRBJ2-1, with no clear D. V gave up 0 bases and J gave up 6 bases, with 7 bases separating them. From germline, CDR1 is SGDLS and CDR2 YYNGEE. This CDR3 is built from 13 residues. For the CDR3, the DNA is TGTGCCAGCAGCGTAGACTTAACCAATGAGCAGTTCTTC. It yields the protein CASSVDLTNEQFF.

This clone was seen only once. The V gene is TRBV2, the J gene TRBJ2-3; D call uncertain. Germline CDR1 is SNHLY and CDR2 is FYNNEI. The V end was cut by 7 bases, the J end by 2 bases, with 19 bases between. CDR3 length equals 16 residues. CDR3 sequence (DNA): TGTGCCAGCATTCTTCATCAAACGGCTAACACAGATACGCAGTATTTT. It codes for CASILHQTANTDTQYF.

This clone was recorded only once. This chain links TRBV10-2 with TRBJ2-7; no reliable D call. CDR3 size: 10 residues. Trimming removed 8 bases at V and 6 bases at J, with 8 bases between. Germline loops: CDR1 WSHSY, CDR2 SAAADI. The chain's CDR3 is CASFWGEQYF. CDR3 coding DNA: TGCGCCAGCTTTTGGGGCGAGCAGTACTTC.

The V and J genes are TRBV5-6 and TRBJ2-7, with TRBD1 matching 9 bases. Germline V gene lookup returns CDR1 SGHDT and CDR2 YYEEEE. CDR3 length: 14 amino acids. V dropped 4 bases and J dropped 3; count of bases not matched to a gene: 5. The CDR3 region is CASSPGQGDYEQYF. In DNA, the CDR3 is TGTGCCAGCAGCCCGGGACAGGGCGACTACGAGCAGTACTTC.

The V and J genes are TRBV7-3 and TRBJ2-5; 7 bases are shared with TRBD2. Germline lookup yields CDR1 SGHTA and CDR2 FQGTGA. V was pared by 2 bases and J by 5 bases, with 8 bases of the junction left unmatched. The length of the CDR3 is 15 residues. Written as DNA, the CDR3 is TGTGCCAGCAGCTTATCGAGCGGGAACGGGGAGACCCAGTACTTC. Protein product: CASSLSSGNGETQYF.

In its sample, this clone was seen once. The V and J genes are TRBV6-6 and TRBJ2-7; unclear D gene. V shed 0 bases and J shed 5 bases, with 11 bases lying between them. This CDR3 is 14 amino acids long. Germline values: CDR1 MNHNY, CDR2 SVGAGI (reference sequence). In nucleotides, the CDR3 is TGTGCCAGCAGTTACTCGAGTGGGTACAACGAGCAGTACTTC. This codes for CASSYSSGYNEQYF.

The V gene is TRBV30, the J gene TRBJ2-5; D is unresolved. Trimming removed 0 bases at V and 5 bases at J, with 10 bases between. The CDR3 totals 13 residues. CDR1 is GTSNPN and CDR2 is SVGIG in the germline V gene (reference sequence). The chain's CDR3 is CAWSVHERETQYF. CDR3 sequence (DNA): TGTGCCTGGAGTGTGCACGAAAGGGAGACCCAGTACTTC.